The present TCR beta chain was sequenced within a study of T cell repertoires in cytomegalovirus infection. Study details: Evidence of both CMV infection and a matching HLA type came from public TCR beta signatures. Study conclusions and caveats: Carriers of CMV plus the relevant HLA were identified by cumulative public TCR beta family frequency. Within the response measured ex vivo, HLA-C-restricted CMV-specific TCR beta clonotypes were dominant.

MiXCR, run by TCRdb on the reads, gives a single entry per CDR3 protein. The profile shows about 310,000 distinct CDR3 sequences, roughly 16% of them singletons. This clonotype was counted a few times. Antigen specificity is unknown. At one boundary the junction diverges from the germline segment, which might be a read error. Per germline, CDR1 ENHRY and CDR2 SYGVKD. The CDR3 covers 15 residues. The sequenced sample was PBMCs. This receptor was identified in a human donor in good health (CMV status not recorded). Some clones in this sample may be carry-over from other donors' samples. The chain uses TRBV10-3 and TRBJ2-3, with 7 bases identical to TRBD2. The CDR3 sequence: CATSSGLGNTDTQYF. CDR3 sequence (DNA): TGTGCCACCAGTAGCGGGTTAGGAAACACAGATACGCAGTATTTT.